These 22 T cell receptor beta chains share one sample of origin, sequenced in a study of T cell repertoires in cytomegalovirus infection. Their recognized antigens are unknown. MiXCR was run by TCRdb on the reads, yielding one entry per CDR3 protein. The sample includes around 750,000 distinct CDR3 sequences, about 31% of them seen just once. The sample was cultured CD8+ T cells from PBMCs, taken from culture after CMV antigen stimulation. The origin of the receptors is a human donor in good health (CMV status not recorded). Some clones in this sample may be carry-over from other donors' samples.

The CDR3 spells CASSAYFRDPGSPLHF. CDR3 bases: TGTGCCAGCAGTGCGTATTTCCGGGACCCGGGTTCACCCCTCCACTTT. The V call is TRBV6-6, the J call TRBJ1-6, with D possibly being TRBD1 (5 bases). V was clipped by 5 bases and J by 9 bases, with 20 bases between them. This CDR3 spans 16 amino acids. Germline V gene data show CDR1 as MNHNY and CDR2 as SVGAGI (reference sequence).

The chain carries TRBV10-3 and TRBJ2-3, with D perhaps TRBD2 (5 bases). The CDR3 spans 18 residues. Trimming removed 2 bases from V and 0 bases from J, with 18 bases in between. CDR1 ENHRY and CDR2 SYGVKD come from the germline V gene. CDR3 region: CAISEPTTGVTSTDTQYF. The CDR3 DNA sequence: TGTGCCATCAGTGAGCCTACCACCGGGGTGACTAGCACAGATACGCAGTATTTT.

The chain is built from TRBV20-1 and TRBJ1-5; D is uncertain. V lost 0 bases and J 3 bases, leaving 12 bases between the germline ends. The CDR3 sequence is 15 residues long. Per germline, CDR1 DFQATT and CDR2 SNEGSKA (reference sequence). The CDR3 region is CSARDIEGDNQPQHF. DNA for the CDR3: TGCAGTGCTAGAGATATTGAGGGAGACAATCAGCCCCAGCATTTT.

This clonotype was observed a few times. This rearrangement joins TRBV6-1 to TRBJ2-1, with D unresolved. The V gene lost 6 bases and the J gene lost 7 bases, with 10 bases spanning the gap. The CDR3 totals 12 residues. Germline assignment: CDR1 MNHNS and CDR2 SASEGT. In DNA, the CDR3 is TGTGCCAGCAGCCGGATCCTAAATGAGCAGTTCTTC. As protein: CASSRILNEQFF.

The chain has TRBV24-1 and TRBJ2-3; a possible D gene is TRBD1 (8 bases). The V gene lost 6 bases and the J gene lost 0 bases, with 21 bases spanning the gap. In germline, CDR1 is KGHDR, CDR2 SFDVKD. The CDR3 contains 18 residues. The CDR3 DNA reads as TGTGCCACCAGTCGCTACAGGGGGGGGACTCCTAGCACAGATACGCAGTATTTT. Protein sequence: CATSRYRGGTPSTDTQYF.

The chain links TRBV2 to TRBJ2-3; 12 nucleotides line up with TRBD2. Germline V gives CDR1 SNHLY, CDR2 FYNNEI. The CDR3 covers 15 residues. V lost 10 bases and J lost 0; bases outside the gene matches: 5. The CDR3 nucleotides are TGTGCCATTGGACTAGCGGGGATTAGCACAGATACGCAGTATTTT. Translating gives CAIGLAGISTDTQYF.

The J gene is TRBJ1-1, the V gene TRBV28; no firm D call. CDR1 is MDHEN, CDR2 SYDVKM, per germline. The CDR3 is 15 amino acids. The V and J ends lost 5 bases and 1 base respectively, with 14 bases between them. CDR3 sequence reads: CASSTSLGRNTEAFF. The CDR3 DNA is TGTGCCAGCAGTACATCCTTAGGCCGGAACACTGAAGCTTTCTTT.

V gene TRBV6-5 combines with J gene TRBJ2-4; weak D call: TRBD1 (5 bases). CDR1 and CDR2 from the germline V gene are MNHEY and SVGAGI. Trimming took 6 bases from V and 0 from J, leaving 9 bases between them. This CDR3 has 14 amino acids. Written as DNA, the CDR3 is TGTGCCAGCAGCGACAGTTTAGCCAAAAACATTCAGTACTTC. It specifies CASSDSLAKNIQYF.

This clonotype showed up many times. The chain carries TRBV7-6 and TRBJ1-1; 9 positions match TRBD1. V gave up 5 bases and J gave up 4 bases; unmatched junction bases: 2. The CDR3 runs 13 residues. From germline, CDR1 is SGHVS and CDR2 FNYEAQ. DNA of the CDR3: TGTGCCAGCAGCCCGACAGGGGGCACTGAAGCTTTCTTT. The encoded protein is CASSPTGGTEAFF.

Notes on this clonotype: Just one base apart from a much larger clone, this may be a read error. The genes are TRBV7-4 and TRBJ1-2; D remains unclear. CDR1 and CDR2 from the germline V gene are SGHVT and SQSDAQ. The CDR3 totals 15 residues. CDR3 DNA sequence: TGTGTCAGCAGCTCCGACGCCCGGGCGTTCTATGGCTACACCTTC. This codes for CVSSSDARAFYGYTF. The entire variable domain, with the rest obtained from reference TRBV7-4 and TRBJ1-2, is as follows: GAGVSQSPRYKVAKRGRDVALRCDSISGHVTLYWYRQTLGQGSEVLTYSQSDAQRDKSGRPSGRFSAERPERSVSTLKIQRTEQGDSAVYLCVSSSDARAFYGYTFGSGTRLTVV.

The V gene is TRBV7-6, the J gene TRBJ2-1, with 13 bases identical to TRBD2. The CDR3 spans 16 residues. Trimming removed 4 bases from V and 7 bases from J; junction bases left unmatched: 7. CDR1 and CDR2 from the germline V gene are SGHVS and FNYEAQ. For the CDR3, the DNA is TGTGCCAGCAGCTCTAGGACTAGCGGGGGCGGGAATGAGCAGTTCTTC. It codes for CASSSRTSGGGNEQFF.

The table lists this clonotype with many counts. The chain carries TRBV6-1 and TRBJ2-1; 8 nucleotides line up with TRBD1. The CDR3 sequence is 14 residues long. Losses at the gene ends were 10 bases for V and 0 bases for J; bases not matched to a gene: 5. The germline V gene encodes CDR1 MNHNS and CDR2 SASEGT. CDR3: CAIRTGSSYNEQFF. The CDR3 DNA follows: TGTGCCATCCGGACAGGGAGCTCCTACAATGAGCAGTTCTTC.

This clonotype was counted only a few times. The chain couples TRBV2 to TRBJ1-4; TRBD1 matches 9 bases. The CDR3 covers 16 residues. Germline-derived CDR1 and CDR2 are SNHLY and FYNNEI. Trimming cost V 6 bases and J 7 bases; bases outside gene matches: 12. The CDR3 sequence is CASRAGMGTGSEKLFF. CDR3 sequence (DNA): TGTGCCAGCAGAGCGGGTATGGGGACAGGGAGTGAAAAACTGTTTTTT.

V and J are TRBV19 and TRBJ1-5; no definite D call. Looked up from germline, CDR1 is LNHDA and CDR2 is SQIVND (reference sequence). CDR3 length: 11 amino acids. Between the trimmed V and J ends, which lost 4 bases and 11 bases, there was a span of 9 bases. CDR3 protein: CASSKGWAQHF. The CDR3 DNA is TGTGCCAGTAGTAAGGGATGGGCCCAGCATTTT.

This sequence joins TRBV6-2 or TRBV6-3 and TRBJ1-5; 7 nucleotides align to TRBD1. The junction had 9 bases not matched to a gene; V was cut back by 5 bases and J by 5 bases. Germline values: CDR1 MNHEY, CDR2 SVGEGT. This CDR3 is built from 15 residues. Here the CDR3 DNA reads TGTGCCAGCAGTACCTGGGACAGTGGTGATCAGCCCCAGCATTTT. Translation gives CASSTWDSGDQPQHF.

This chain connects TRBV5-1 to TRBJ1-2, with no clear D. CDR3 length equals 13 residues. CDR1 and CDR2 (germline): SGHRS, YFSETQ. Trimming removed 1 base at V and 6 bases at J, with 10 bases between. The CDR3 DNA reads as TGCGCCAGCAGCTTGCGTATCGGAGATGGCTACACCTTC. This sequence encodes CASSLRIGDGYTF.

CDR3: CASSQTGKPEKLFF. The CDR3 DNA reads as TGTGCCAGCAGCCAGACAGGGAAACCGGAAAAACTGTTTTTT. The chain uses TRBV7-9 and TRBJ1-4; the match to TRBD1 covers 7 bases. Trimming took 5 bases from V and 8 from J; bases not matched to a gene: 8. Germline CDR1 and CDR2: SEHNR and FQNEAQ (reference sequence). This CDR3 has 14 amino acids.

The V call is TRBV2, the J call TRBJ2-1; weak D call: TRBD2 (5 bases). Deletions cut 2 bases from V and 0 bases from J, with 8 bases between. Germline CDR1 is SNHLY and CDR2 is FYNNEI. This CDR3 comprises 15 residues. The DNA for the CDR3 is TGTGCCAGCAGTGAACCGGGGAGCTCCTACAATGAGCAGTTCTTC. Protein: CASSEPGSSYNEQFF.

The chain recombines TRBV29-1 with TRBJ2-5; D is possibly TRBD1 (6 bases). Germline lookup yields CDR1 SQVTM and CDR2 ANQGSEA. The CDR3 runs to 16 residues. V gave up 1 base and J gave up 0 bases, with 15 bases separating them. CDR3: CSVEGGQGLYQETQYF. The CDR3 bases are TGCAGCGTTGAAGGAGGGCAGGGGCTATACCAAGAGACCCAGTACTTC.

The chain is built from TRBV6-1 and TRBJ1-2; the D gene is possibly TRBD1 (5 bases). V lost 1 base, J lost 6 bases, and 9 bases lay in between. CDR3 length equals 13 residues. The germline V gene encodes CDR1 MNHNS and CDR2 SASEGT. This chain's CDR3 is CASSEGSRDGYTF. Written as DNA, the CDR3 is TGTGCCAGCAGTGAAGGTTCCAGGGATGGCTACACCTTC.

This clonotype appeared a single time. At one of its ends the junction is not consistent with the germline gene, which may arise from a read error. The chain recombines TRBV5-6 with TRBJ1-6, with 9 positions matching TRBD1. This CDR3 contains 15 residues. Germline values: CDR1 SGHDT, CDR2 YYEEEE. CDR3 DNA sequence: TGTACCAGCAGCGCCGGGACAGGGAATAATTCACCCCTCCACTTT. Translated: CTSSAGTGNNSPLHF. Full variable domain (remainder filled in from reference TRBV5-6 and TRBJ1-6): DAGVTQSPTHLIKTRGQQVTLRCSPKSGHDTVSWYQQALGQGPQFIFQYYEEEERQRGNFPDRFSGHQFPNYSSELNVNALLLGDSALYLCTSSAGTGNNSPLHFGNGTRLTVT.

This clonotype came up many times. The chain links TRBV6-5 to TRBJ2-1, with 7 bases that match TRBD1. V was pared by 3 bases and J by 3 bases, with 5 bases of the junction left unmatched. Per germline, CDR1 MNHEY and CDR2 SVGAGI. CDR3 length: 15 residues. The CDR3 region is CASSYGTALYNEQFF. Written as DNA, the CDR3 is TGTGCCAGCAGTTATGGGACAGCACTCTACAATGAGCAGTTCTTC.